A selection of T cell receptor beta chains follows, all from one sample in a study of blood T cell repertoires in COVID-19. Generated by immunoSEQ multiplex PCR, the TCRdb table keeps only in-frame clones and is missing some. Altogether 95,000 or so clones are present, around 87% being singletons, with the ten largest covering 17%. The sequenced sample consisted of peripheral blood. Receptor source: a human donor in a cohort sampled during active COVID-19. Each CDR3 is given without its conserved first and last residue.

v_call,cdr3_length,j_call,cdr3_aa
TRBV27,11,TRBJ1-2,ASSLQGNYGYT
TRBV6-2/TRBV6-3,14,TRBJ1-1,ASSKQGARMNTEAF
TRBV4-3,12,TRBJ1-6,ASSPGTGGSPLH
TRBV13,11,TRBJ2-3,ASSFRGEDTQY
TRBV4-1,16,TRBJ2-7,ASSQDSSSGGHSYEQY
TRBV18,12,TRBJ1-6,ASSPSSVNSPLH
TRBV7-8,11,TRBJ1-1,ASSPTGNTEAF
TRBV6-1,12,TRBJ1-1,ASRFARASTEAF
TRBV4-1,12,TRBJ1-1,ASSQERPRDQAF
TRBV6-5,10,TRBJ2-7,ASRGTAYEQY
TRBV4-1,14,TRBJ1-4,ASSQVGALTNEKLF
TRBV4-3,11,TRBJ1-2,ASSQDLGYGYT
TRBV7-3,15,TRBJ2-1,ASSPGTSGEFYNEQF
TRBV6-2/TRBV6-3,14,TRBJ2-3,ASSYSRVAGALAQY
TRBV7-7,12,TRBJ2-3,ASSPARSTDTQY
TRBV7-9,13,TRBJ1-1,ASSPIDRGNTEAF
TRBV9,14,TRBJ2-1,ASSETSGGAGPEQF
TRBV29-1,11,TRBJ2-1,SVGTVSYNEQF
TRBV18,15,TRBJ2-2,ASSTRAGGPNTGELF
TRBV6-1,13,TRBJ1-1,ASSEGQGMGTEAF
TRBV7-8,13,TRBJ2-7,ASSSWTGIRVEQY
TRBV15,13,TRBJ2-3,ATSRDGGGTDTQY
TRBV10-2,13,TRBJ1-5,ASSDTGRGGGPQH
TRBV9,12,TRBJ2-2,ASSVGGGIGELF
TRBV6-6,12,TRBJ1-3,ASSYRGSGNTIY
TRBV5-4,10,TRBJ1-1,ASSPSRAEAF
TRBV15,13,TRBJ2-7,ATSRDPEGASEQY
TRBV4-1,14,TRBJ1-5,ASSQVPYRGPQPQH
TRBV7-2,14,TRBJ1-3,ASSRQGASSGNTIY
TRBV2,16,TRBJ2-3,ASSPEAGALGSTDTQY
TRBV16,10,TRBJ1-2,ASSQYPYGYT
TRBV7-3,13,TRBJ2-7,ASSLITAGPDEQY
TRBV6-5,12,TRBJ2-2,ASHRGPNTGELF
TRBV5-6,14,TRBJ2-2,ASSGGLAGRSGELF
TRBV2,12,TRBJ2-7,ASSERGWSYEQY
TRBV2,11,TRBJ1-5,ASSEARTQPQH
TRBV9,13,TRBJ1-3,ASSYGQISGNTIY
TRBV9,13,TRBJ2-7,ASSAEGTGANEQY
TRBV6-6,12,TRBJ1-5,ASSPSTAKQPQH
TRBV12-3/TRBV12-4,11,TRBJ1-2,ASSVGGLFGYT
TRBV27,12,TRBJ2-1,ASSLNPNDRAKF